Presented here are 26 T cell receptor beta chains from one specimen sequenced in a study of cytomegalovirus exposure and HLA in healthy donors. It was with 60 Vbeta and 13 Jbeta primers that the PCR ran. TCRdb's copy holds only in-frame clones and misses some; the assay was immunoSEQ multiplex PCR. The table shows over 150,000 clones, with approximately 82% occurring only once. The material sequenced was PBMCs. The receptors originated from a woman aged 30 to 39 in good health and CMV-seronegative.

This clone appeared a few times. The chain uses TRBV18 and TRBJ2-5; D may be TRBD1 (5 bases). CDR1 and CDR2 (germline): KGHSH, LQKENI. The V end lost 3 bases, the J end lost 3 bases, and 11 bases lay between the germline ends. This CDR3 has 14 amino acids. The CDR3 bases are TGTGCCAGCTCACCGTTTTCAGGGAAAGAGACCCAGTACTTC. Its protein is CASSPFSGKETQYF.

The V call is TRBV27, the J call TRBJ2-7; tentative D call: TRBD2 (6 bases). In germline, CDR1 is MNHEY, CDR2 SMNVEV (reference sequence). The V end was cut by 5 bases, the J end by 5 bases, with 25 bases between. The length of the CDR3 is 17 residues. In DNA, the CDR3 is TGTGCCAGCAGTCCTCTGACCGTTGCGGGAATTGAGGACGAGCAGTACTTC. Amino acids: CASSPLTVAGIEDEQYF.

The rearrangement uses TRBV25-1 and TRBJ1-2, with D maybe TRBD1 (5 bases). Germline V gene data show CDR1 as MGHDK and CDR2 as SYGVNS. The V end lost 2 bases, the J end lost 11 bases, and 9 bases lay between the germline ends. The CDR3 contains 11 residues. The CDR3 DNA sequence: TGTGCCAGCAGTGAAGGACACATGTACACCTTC. Translating it yields CASSEGHMYTF.

This rearrangement joins TRBV19 to TRBJ2-5, with no clear D. The J call is doubtful: the DNA matches TRBJ2-7 better. Germline V lookup: CDR1 LNHDA, CDR2 SQIVND (reference sequence). The length of the CDR3 is 13 residues. The CDR3 is CATSSAVSYEQYF. The CDR3 DNA reads as TGTGCCACCTCATCCGCCGTCTCCTACGAGCAGTACTTC.

V usage is TRBV5-1 and J usage is TRBJ2-3; 9 bases match TRBD1. The junction had 10 bases not matched to a gene; V was cut back by 4 bases and J by 4 bases. The germline gives CDR1 SGHRS, CDR2 YFSETQ. This CDR3 has 16 residues. In DNA, the CDR3 is TGCGCCAGCAGCCCAGTGGACAGGGGTTTGGCAGATACGCAGTATTTT. This translates into CASSPVDRGLADTQYF.

The table lists this clone with a count of one. J is TRBJ2-5 and V is TRBV7-3; 9 bases align to TRBD2. The CDR3 totals 16 residues. V lost 5 bases to trimming and J lost 2 bases; unmatched junction nucleotides: 9. CDR1 is SGHTA, CDR2 FQGTGA, per germline. In DNA, the CDR3 is TGTGCCAGCAGCCCAGAAGCGGGAGGCAATCAAGAGACCCAGTACTTC. The encoded protein is CASSPEAGGNQETQYF. Based on the CDR3 plus reference TRBV7-3 and TRBJ2-5, the full variable domain is GAGVSQTPSNKVTEKGKYVELRCDPISGHTALYWYRQSLGQGPEFLIYFQGTGAADDSGLPNDRFFAVRPEGSVSTLKIQRTERGDSAVYLCASSPEAGGNQETQYFGPGTRLLVL.

The J gene is TRBJ2-1, the V gene TRBV5-1, with a possible D match to TRBD1 (5 bases). V lost 0 bases to trimming and J lost 5 bases, with 9 bases between them. In germline, CDR1 is SGHRS, CDR2 YFSETQ. This CDR3 has 14 residues. The chain's CDR3 is CASSLADTHNEQFF. The CDR3 bases are TGCGCCAGCAGCTTGGCGGACACCCACAATGAGCAGTTCTTC.

The rearrangement links TRBV2 to TRBJ2-5, with TRBD1 identical over 7 bases. Germline CDR1 and CDR2: SNHLY and FYNNEI. This CDR3 is 14 amino acids long. V gave up 3 bases and J gave up 0 bases; unmatched junction bases: 1. For the CDR3, the DNA is TGTGCCAGCAGTGAGGACAGGAACCAAGAGACCCAGTACTTC. This codes for CASSEDRNQETQYF.

This clone is classed as medium-sized. The V gene is TRBV2, the J gene TRBJ1-6, with 7 bases that match TRBD1. The length of the CDR3 is 16 residues. V lost 1 base to trimming and J lost 10 bases; unmatched junction nucleotides: 10. The germline V gene has CDR1 SNHLY and CDR2 FYNNEI. This CDR3 is CASSEGLTGRNSPLHF. In nucleotides, the CDR3 is TGTGCCAGCAGTGAAGGGCTGACAGGGCGGAACTCACCCCTCCACTTT.

The V call is TRBV27, the J call TRBJ1-2; D not certain. This CDR3 has 16 residues. Germline-derived CDR1 and CDR2 are MNHEY and SMNVEV (reference sequence). Between the trimmed V and J ends, which lost 3 bases and 5 bases, there was a span of 19 bases. The CDR3 sequence: CASSFMPQKAGYGYTF. The CDR3 DNA reads TGTGCCAGCAGTTTCATGCCTCAGAAAGCGGGGTATGGCTACACCTTC.

The rearrangement joins TRBV5-6 to TRBJ2-3; D remains ambiguous. Germline values: CDR1 SGHDT, CDR2 YYEEEE. V was trimmed by 6 bases and J by 0 bases, leaving 14 bases between them. CDR3 length: 15 residues. The CDR3 nucleotides are TGTGCCAGCATCCGTGAACCGACTAGCACAGATACGCAGTATTTT. Its protein is CASIREPTSTDTQYF.

V usage is TRBV28 and J usage is TRBJ1-5; 9 nucleotides align to TRBD1. This CDR3 spans 14 amino acids. CDR1 is MDHEN, CDR2 SYDVKM, per germline. The ends lost 7 bases at V and 6 bases at J; junction bases unmatched: 7. CDR3: CASTLDRGGQPQHF. The CDR3 DNA reads as TGTGCCAGCACCCTGGACAGGGGCGGTCAGCCCCAGCATTTT. The entire variable domain, with the rest obtained from reference TRBV28 and TRBJ1-5, is as follows: DVKVTQSSRYLVKRTGEKVFLECVQDMDHENMFWYRQDPGLGLRLIYFSYDVKMKEKGDIPEGYSVSREKKERFSLILESASTNQTSMYLCASTLDRGGQPQHFGDGTRLSIL.

V gene TRBV27 combines with J gene TRBJ1-1; D gene uncertain. The V gene's germline CDR1 is MNHEY and CDR2 SMNVEV (reference sequence). This CDR3 has 14 residues. V lost 3 bases to trimming and J lost 1 base, with 9 bases between them. CDR3 nucleotide sequence: TGTGCCAGCAGTTTGAGTGTCAAGAACACTGAAGCTTTCTTT. It codes for CASSLSVKNTEAFF.

The chain carries TRBV3-2 and TRBJ2-7; whether TRBD2, the table's D call, matches the DNA was not checked. TRBV3-2 is tagged as a pseudogene. The CDR3 consists of 9 residues. This CDR3 is CASSRGQYF. CDR3 bases: TGTGCCAGCAGTCGAGGGCAGTACTTC.

This clone occurred once. The V gene is TRBV7-9, the J gene TRBJ2-5; D gene unclear. This CDR3 has 15 amino acids. The V end lost 5 bases, the J end lost 3 bases, and 16 bases lay between the germline ends. Per the germline V gene, CDR1 is SEHNR and CDR2 is FQNEAQ (reference sequence). CDR3 amino acids: CASSPQSTGEETQYF. CDR3 nucleotides: TGTGCCAGCAGCCCCCAAAGTACGGGTGAAGAGACCCAGTACTTC. Supplemented by reference TRBV7-9 and TRBJ2-5, the full variable domain reads DTGVSQNPRHKITKRGQNVTFRCDPISEHNRLYWYRQTLGQGPEFLTYFQNEAQLEKSRLLSDRFSAERPKGSFSTLEIQRTEQGDSAMYLCASSPQSTGEETQYFGPGTRLLVL.

This clone has only one observation. The chain joins TRBV5-1 to TRBJ2-5, with D possibly being TRBD1 (6 bases). The V gene's germline CDR1 is SGHRS and CDR2 YFSETQ. This CDR3 comprises 15 residues. V was trimmed by 0 bases and J by 5 bases, leaving 14 bases between them. CDR3 sequence (DNA): TGCGCCAGCAGCTTGGGAGGCACCCAGGGGGAGACCCAGTACTTC. Residues: CASSLGGTQGETQYF.

The genes are TRBV7-8 and TRBJ1-5, with 10 bases lining up with TRBD1. Germline loops: CDR1 SGHVS, CDR2 FQNEAQ. After removal of 0 bases from V and 2 bases from J, the junction contained 4 bases not matched to a gene. The CDR3 totals 17 residues. CDR3 in amino acids: CASSLARGTGGNQPQHF. CDR3 DNA sequence: TGTGCCAGCAGCTTAGCGCGGGGGACAGGGGGCAATCAGCCCCAGCATTTT.

This rearrangement joins TRBV29-1 to TRBJ2-1, with 10 nucleotides matching TRBD2. Germline assignment: CDR1 SQVTM and CDR2 ANQGSEA. The CDR3 length is 14 residues. V lost 5 bases, J lost 3 bases, and 4 bases stayed unmatched. The chain's CDR3 is CSVPGLAYYNEQFF. DNA for the CDR3: TGCAGCGTTCCGGGACTAGCGTACTACAATGAGCAGTTCTTC.

This clone occurred a few times. A junction boundary mismatches the germline segment, possibly from a read error. The CDR3 sequence is CASSDLDRGDVAF. The CDR3 nucleotides are TGTGCCAGCAGTGATCTGGACAGGGGGGATGTAGCCTTC. The chain combines TRBV6-1 with TRBJ1-2; 10 nucleotides align to TRBD1. Per germline, CDR1 MNHNS and CDR2 SASEGT. The CDR3 has 13 amino acids.

This clone was seen once. The rearrangement joins TRBV7-2 to TRBJ2-1, with 8 nucleotides matching TRBD2. Trimming removed 4 bases from V and 7 bases from J; junction bases left unmatched: 9. This CDR3 has 15 residues. Germline CDR1 is SGHTA and CDR2 is FQGNSA. CDR3 sequence reads: CASSSGAGGLNEQFF. The CDR3 region has the DNA TGTGCCAGCAGCTCAGGGGCGGGGGGCTTAAATGAGCAGTTCTTC.

In DNA, the CDR3 is TGTGCCAGCAGCTACCTGGGACTACCAGCGTGGGAGCAGTACTTC. It translates to CASSYLGLPAWEQYF. The chain is built from TRBV28 and TRBJ2-7, with TRBD2 identical over 7 bases. This CDR3 region has 15 residues. The junction had 15 bases not matched to a gene; V was cut back by 6 bases and J by 7 bases. Germline CDR1 is MDHEN and CDR2 is SYDVKM.

The chain carries TRBV10-2 and TRBJ2-2; the D gene is possibly TRBD1 (5 bases). The V end lost 5 bases, the J end lost 2 bases, and 21 bases lay between the germline ends. Per germline, CDR1 WSHSY and CDR2 SAAADI. CDR3 length: 18 amino acids. CDR3 DNA: TGCGCCAGCAGTCCGATCGACAGACCCGCTCCTAACACCGGGGAGCTGTTTTTT. As protein: CASSPIDRPAPNTGELFF.

The chain has TRBV5-1 and TRBJ2-5; 11 bases are a match to TRBD2. Germline CDR1 is SGHRS and CDR2 is YFSETQ. The V gene end was trimmed by 6 bases and the J gene end by 5 bases; junction bases not matched to a gene: 6. CDR3 size: 14 residues. The CDR3 region has the DNA TGCGCCAGCAAAGGGGGACTAGCGGTGGAGACCCAGTACTTC. Its translation is CASKGGLAVETQYF.

The V gene is TRBV6-5, the J gene TRBJ2-1; 7 nucleotides match TRBD2. Germline assignment: CDR1 MNHEY and CDR2 SVGAGI. Trimming at V came to 5 bases and at J to 10 bases, leaving 5 bases not matched to a gene. This CDR3 spans 12 amino acids. The CDR3 sequence: CASSLSGTEQFF. For the CDR3, the DNA is TGTGCCAGCAGTCTCAGCGGGACCGAGCAGTTCTTC.

The chain employs TRBV7-6 and TRBJ2-2, with D possibly TRBD1 on 6 matching bases. Between the trimmed V and J ends, which lost 5 bases and 1 base, there was a span of 14 bases. The CDR3 length is 16 residues. Germline lookup yields CDR1 SGHVS and CDR2 FNYEAQ. CDR3 sequence: CASSRDPTGNTGELFF. The CDR3 region has the DNA TGTGCCAGCAGCAGGGACCCGACAGGGAACACCGGGGAGCTGTTTTTT.

There are a few counts of this clone. This chain uses TRBV7-9 with TRBJ2-5; 10 bases line up with TRBD2. Judging by the DNA end, TRBJ2-7 fits better; the J call may be wrong. Germline V gene sequence: CDR1 SEHNR, CDR2 FQNEAQ (reference sequence). The CDR3 consists of 16 residues. The CDR3 is CASSPTSGRSSYEQYF. CDR3 DNA sequence: TGTGCCAGCAGCCCGACTAGCGGGCGATCCAGCTACGAGCAGTACTTC.